This TCR beta chain was captured by sequencing in a study of blood T cell repertoires in COVID-19. Across the study: Sample material is recorded as cDNA or gDNA derived from T cells, B-cell-depleted T cells, or PBMCs.

This CDR3 comprises 16 residues. Trimming removed 0 bases at V and 3 bases at J, with 12 bases between. Germline V CDR1 and CDR2: SGDLS, YYNGEE. Here immunoSEQ multiplex PCR was the method, and the copy in TCRdb shows in-frame clones only, minus some. Among approximately 100,000 clones listed, about 85% were seen once. The clonotype originates from a man aged 50 or older in a cohort sampled during active COVID-19. The sample taken for sequencing was peripheral blood. The rearrangement joins TRBV9 to TRBJ2-2; a weak D match, TRBD1 (6 bases). The CDR3 loop reads CASSVATGYDTGELFF. In DNA form, the CDR3 reads TGTGCCAGCAGCGTAGCTACAGGGTACGACACCGGGGAGCTGTTTTTT.